This T cell receptor (beta chain) stems from a study of blood T cell repertoires in COVID-19. About the study: Collection of acute and convalescent COVID-19 samples took place in the United States, Italy and Spain. From T cells, B-cell-depleted T cells, or PBMCs came the material, which was cDNA or gDNA.

Profiling relied on immunoSEQ multiplex PCR, and the TCRdb table lists in-frame clones only, not all of them. The sample holds fewer than 85,000 clones, around 82% seen once. CDR1 is SGHAT, CDR2 FQNNGV, per germline. V gave up 5 bases and J gave up 4 bases; unmatched junction bases: 13. This CDR3 contains 18 residues. The V gene is TRBV11-2, the J gene TRBJ2-5; 13 bases match TRBD2. Sequenced sample: peripheral blood. This sequence was found in a woman aged 60-75 years with acute or convalescent COVID-19. In DNA, the CDR3 is TGTGCCAGCAGCAAACGACTAGCGGGGGGCCCGGGTCTAGAGACCCAGTACTTC. Amino acid sequence: CASSKRLAGGPGLETQYF.